This T cell receptor (beta chain) is drawn from a study of blood T cell repertoires in COVID-19. Across the whole study: Acute and convalescent COVID-19 samples came from the United States, Italy and Spain. Nucleic acid was either cDNA or gDNA, and it came from T cells, B-cell-depleted T cells, or PBMCs.

Sequencing was performed with immunoSEQ multiplex PCR; in TCRdb, only in-frame clones are kept and a portion is missing. The top ten hold more than 5% of the sample, which has roughly 250,000 clones, about 85% seen once. The germline gives CDR1 SGDLS, CDR2 YYNGEE. This CDR3 has 16 residues. Trimming took off 3 bases at V and 9 bases at J, with 22 bases between the two ends. Participant age was roughly 18 to 95 years, and participants resided in fewer than 30 US areas. The clonotype originates from a woman aged 25-40 years with acute COVID-19. The sample was PBMCs or T cells enriched from blood (not recorded which). The V and J genes are TRBV9 and TRBJ2-1; D may be TRBD2 (6 bases). The CDR3 spells CASSEVGTSYFSEQFF. The CDR3 region has the DNA TGTGCCAGCAGCGAGGTGGGGACTTCCTATTTCAGTGAGCAGTTCTTC.